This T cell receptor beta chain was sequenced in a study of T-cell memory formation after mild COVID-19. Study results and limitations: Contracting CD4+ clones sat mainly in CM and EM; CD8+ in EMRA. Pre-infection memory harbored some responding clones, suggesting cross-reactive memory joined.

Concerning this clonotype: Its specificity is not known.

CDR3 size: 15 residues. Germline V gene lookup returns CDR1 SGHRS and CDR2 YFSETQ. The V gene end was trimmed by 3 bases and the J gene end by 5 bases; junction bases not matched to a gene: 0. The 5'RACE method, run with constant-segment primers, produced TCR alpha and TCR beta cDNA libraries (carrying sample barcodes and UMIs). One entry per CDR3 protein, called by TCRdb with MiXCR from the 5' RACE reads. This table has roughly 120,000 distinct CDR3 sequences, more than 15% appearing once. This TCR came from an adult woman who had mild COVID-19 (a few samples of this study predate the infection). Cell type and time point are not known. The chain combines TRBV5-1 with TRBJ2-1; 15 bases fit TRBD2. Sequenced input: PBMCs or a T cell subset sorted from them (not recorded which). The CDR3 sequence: CASSWTSGRDNEQFF. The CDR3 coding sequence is TGCGCCAGCAGCTGGACTAGCGGGAGGGACAATGAGCAGTTCTTC.